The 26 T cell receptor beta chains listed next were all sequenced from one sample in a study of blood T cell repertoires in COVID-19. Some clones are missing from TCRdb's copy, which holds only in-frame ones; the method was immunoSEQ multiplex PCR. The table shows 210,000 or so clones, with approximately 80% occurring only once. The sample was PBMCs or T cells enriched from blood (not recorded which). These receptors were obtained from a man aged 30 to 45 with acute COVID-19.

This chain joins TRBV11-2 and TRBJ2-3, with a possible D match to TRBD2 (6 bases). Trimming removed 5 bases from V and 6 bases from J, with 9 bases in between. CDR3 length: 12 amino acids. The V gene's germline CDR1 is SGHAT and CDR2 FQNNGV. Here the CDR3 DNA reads TGTGCCAGCAGCCAGGCGGGGGATACGCAGTATTTT. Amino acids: CASSQAGDTQYF.

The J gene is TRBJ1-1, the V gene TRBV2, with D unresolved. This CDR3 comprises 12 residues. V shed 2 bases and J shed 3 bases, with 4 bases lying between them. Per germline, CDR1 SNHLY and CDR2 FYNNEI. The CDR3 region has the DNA TGTGCCAGCAGTGAAACATACACTGAAGCTTTCTTT. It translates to CASSETYTEAFF.

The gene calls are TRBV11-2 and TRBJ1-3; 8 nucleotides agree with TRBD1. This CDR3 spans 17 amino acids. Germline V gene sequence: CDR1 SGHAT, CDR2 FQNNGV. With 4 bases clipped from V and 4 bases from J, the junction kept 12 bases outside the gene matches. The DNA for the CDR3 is TGTGCCAGCAGCTCTTATTTAGGACAGGGCGAAGGAAACACCATATATTTT. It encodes CASSSYLGQGEGNTIYF.

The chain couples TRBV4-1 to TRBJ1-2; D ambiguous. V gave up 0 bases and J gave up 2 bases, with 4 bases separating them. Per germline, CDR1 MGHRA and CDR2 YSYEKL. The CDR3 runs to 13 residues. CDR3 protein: CASSQDENYGYTF. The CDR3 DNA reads TGCGCCAGCAGCCAAGACGAGAACTATGGCTACACCTTC.

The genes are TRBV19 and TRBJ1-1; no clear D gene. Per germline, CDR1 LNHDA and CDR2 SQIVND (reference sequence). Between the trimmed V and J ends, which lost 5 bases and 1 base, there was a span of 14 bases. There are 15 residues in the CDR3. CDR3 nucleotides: TGTGCCAGTAGTCCTAGTGTGGCAGCGAACACTGAAGCTTTCTTT. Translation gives CASSPSVAANTEAFF. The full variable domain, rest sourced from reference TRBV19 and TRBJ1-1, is DGGITQSPKYLFRKEGQNVTLSCEQNLNHDAMYWYRQDPGQGLRLIYYSQIVNDFQKGDIAEGYSVSREKKESFPLTVTSAQKNPTAFYLCASSPSVAANTEAFFGQGTRLTVV.

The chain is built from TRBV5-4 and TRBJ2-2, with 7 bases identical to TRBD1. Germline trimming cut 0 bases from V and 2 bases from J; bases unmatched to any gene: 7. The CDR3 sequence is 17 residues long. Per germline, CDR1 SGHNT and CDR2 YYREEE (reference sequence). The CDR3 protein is CASSLGGGSHNTGELFF. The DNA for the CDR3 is TGTGCCAGCAGCTTGGGAGGGGGCAGCCACAACACCGGGGAGCTGTTTTTT.

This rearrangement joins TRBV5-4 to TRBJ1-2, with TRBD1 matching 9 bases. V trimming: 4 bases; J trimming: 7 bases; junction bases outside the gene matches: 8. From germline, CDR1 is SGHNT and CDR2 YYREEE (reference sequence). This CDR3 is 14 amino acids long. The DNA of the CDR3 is TGTGCCAGCAGCGTGGACAGGGGAATTGGTGGCTACACCTTC. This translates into CASSVDRGIGGYTF.

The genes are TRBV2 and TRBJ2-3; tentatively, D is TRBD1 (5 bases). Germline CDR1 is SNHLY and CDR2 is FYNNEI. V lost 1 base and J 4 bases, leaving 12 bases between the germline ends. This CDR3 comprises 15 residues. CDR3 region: CASSEGGRIPDTQYF. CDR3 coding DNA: TGTGCCAGCAGTGAAGGGGGCAGGATTCCAGATACGCAGTATTTT.

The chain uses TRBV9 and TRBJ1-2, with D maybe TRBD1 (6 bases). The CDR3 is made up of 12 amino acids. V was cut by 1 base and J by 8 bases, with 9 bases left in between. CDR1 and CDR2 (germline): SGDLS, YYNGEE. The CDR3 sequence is CASSVPGEGYTF. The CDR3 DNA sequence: TGTGCCAGCAGCGTACCAGGGGAAGGCTACACCTTC.

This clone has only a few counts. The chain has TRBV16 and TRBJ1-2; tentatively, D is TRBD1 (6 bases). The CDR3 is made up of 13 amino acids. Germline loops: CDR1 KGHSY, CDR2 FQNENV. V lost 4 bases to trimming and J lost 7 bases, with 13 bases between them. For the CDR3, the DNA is TGTGCCAGCAGCCTAACAGGGTTTAGTGGCTACACCTTC. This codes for CASSLTGFSGYTF.

The CDR3 nucleotides read TGCGCCAGCAGCTTGGACGTAGCGGGGAAACAAGAGACCCAGTACTTC. This translates into CASSLDVAGKQETQYF. The gene calls are TRBV5-1 and TRBJ2-5; 8 bases are shared with TRBD2. The CDR3 totals 16 residues. Germline CDR1 and CDR2: SGHRS and YFSETQ. The V and J ends lost 0 bases and 2 bases, in that order; junction bases with no gene match: 6.

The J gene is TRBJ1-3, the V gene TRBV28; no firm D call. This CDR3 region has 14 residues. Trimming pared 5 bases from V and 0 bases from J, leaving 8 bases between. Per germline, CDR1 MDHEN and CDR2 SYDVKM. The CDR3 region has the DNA TGTGCCAGCAGTCAAACAGACTCTGGAAACACCATATATTTT. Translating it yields CASSQTDSGNTIYF. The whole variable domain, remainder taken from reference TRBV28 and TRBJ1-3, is DVKVTQSSRYLVKRTGEKVFLECVQDMDHENMFWYRQDPGLGLRLIYFSYDVKMKEKGDIPEGYSVSREKKERFSLILESASTNQTSMYLCASSQTDSGNTIYFGEGSWLTVV.

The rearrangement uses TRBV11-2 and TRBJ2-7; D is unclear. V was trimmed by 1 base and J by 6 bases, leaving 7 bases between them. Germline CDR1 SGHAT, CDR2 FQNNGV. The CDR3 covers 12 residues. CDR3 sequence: CASSLVMREQYF. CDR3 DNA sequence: TGTGCCAGCAGCTTAGTCATGCGCGAGCAGTACTTC.

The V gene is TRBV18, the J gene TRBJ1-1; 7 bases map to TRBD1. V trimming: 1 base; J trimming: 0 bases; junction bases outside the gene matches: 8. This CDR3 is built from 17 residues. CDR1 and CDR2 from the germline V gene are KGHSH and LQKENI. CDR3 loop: CASSPLPTGDLNTEAFF. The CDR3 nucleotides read TGTGCCAGCTCACCACTTCCTACAGGGGATCTGAACACTGAAGCTTTCTTT.

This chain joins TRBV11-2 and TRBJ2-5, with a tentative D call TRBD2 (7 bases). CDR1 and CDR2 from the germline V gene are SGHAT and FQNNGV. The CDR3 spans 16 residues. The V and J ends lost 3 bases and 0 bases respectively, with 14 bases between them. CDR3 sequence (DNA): TGTGCCAGCAGCTTCCGCGGGGGCCTGTACCAAGAGACCCAGTACTTC. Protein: CASSFRGGLYQETQYF.

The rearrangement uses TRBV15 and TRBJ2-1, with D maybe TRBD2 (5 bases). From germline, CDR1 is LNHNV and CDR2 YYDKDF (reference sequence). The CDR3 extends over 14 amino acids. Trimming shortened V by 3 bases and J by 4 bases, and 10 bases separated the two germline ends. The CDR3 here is CATSSLLGYNEQFF. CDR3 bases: TGTGCCACCAGCAGCTTACTAGGGTACAATGAGCAGTTCTTC.

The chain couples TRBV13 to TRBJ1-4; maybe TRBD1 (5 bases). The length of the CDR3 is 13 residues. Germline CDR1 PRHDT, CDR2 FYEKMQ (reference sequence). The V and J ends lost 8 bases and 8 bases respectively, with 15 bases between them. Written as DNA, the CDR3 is TGTGCCAGCGAGATGTGGGGGGACGAAAAACTGTTTTTT. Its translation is CASEMWGDEKLFF.

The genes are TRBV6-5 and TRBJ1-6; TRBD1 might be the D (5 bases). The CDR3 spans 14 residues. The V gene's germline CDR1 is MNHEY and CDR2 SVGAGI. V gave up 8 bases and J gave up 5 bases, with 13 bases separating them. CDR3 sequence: CASRTGSDNSPLHF. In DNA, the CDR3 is TGTGCCAGCCGAACAGGATCGGATAATTCACCCCTCCACTTT.

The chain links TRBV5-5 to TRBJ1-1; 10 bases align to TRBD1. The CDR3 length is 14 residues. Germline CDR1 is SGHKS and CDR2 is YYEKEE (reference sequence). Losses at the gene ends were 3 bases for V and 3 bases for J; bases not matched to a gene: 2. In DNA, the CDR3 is TGTGCCAGCAGCTCGGACAGGGGGGACACTGAAGCTTTCTTT. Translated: CASSSDRGDTEAFF.

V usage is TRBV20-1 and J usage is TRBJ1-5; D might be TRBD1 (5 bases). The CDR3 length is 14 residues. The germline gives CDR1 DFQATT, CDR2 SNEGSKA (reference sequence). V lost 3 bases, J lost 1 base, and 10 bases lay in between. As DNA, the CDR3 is TGCAGTGCTAGTCAGGGTTTAAGCAATCAGCCCCAGCATTTT. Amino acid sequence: CSASQGLSNQPQHF.

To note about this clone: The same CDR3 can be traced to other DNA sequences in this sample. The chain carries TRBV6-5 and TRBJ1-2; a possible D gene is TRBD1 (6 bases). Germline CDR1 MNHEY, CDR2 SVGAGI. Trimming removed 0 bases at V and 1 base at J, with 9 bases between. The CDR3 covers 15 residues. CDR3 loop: CASSYSGAGNYGYTF. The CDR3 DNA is TGTGCCAGCAGTTACTCGGGGGCCGGTAACTATGGCTACACCTTC.

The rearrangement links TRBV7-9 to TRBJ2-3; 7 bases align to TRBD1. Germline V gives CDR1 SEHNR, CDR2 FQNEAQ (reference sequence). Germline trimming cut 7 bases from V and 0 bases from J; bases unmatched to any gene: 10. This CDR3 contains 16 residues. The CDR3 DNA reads TGTGCCAGCACCGAATCTAGGGGGCCGAGCACAGATACGCAGTATTTT. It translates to CASTESRGPSTDTQYF.

CDR3 in DNA: TGTGCCAGCAGCCAGGTGGCAGGGGAGTGGAATTCACCCCTCCACTTT. It translates to CASSQVAGEWNSPLHF. The chain recombines TRBV5-6 with TRBJ1-6; perhaps TRBD1 as D (6 bases). The CDR3 runs to 16 residues. The germline V and J ends were trimmed by 4 bases and 7 bases, with 18 bases remaining between them. CDR1 and CDR2 (germline): SGHDT, YYEEEE. Filled out from reference TRBV5-6 and TRBJ1-6, the complete variable domain reads DAGVTQSPTHLIKTRGQQVTLRCSPKSGHDTVSWYQQALGQGPQFIFQYYEEEERQRGNFPDRFSGHQFPNYSSELNVNALLLGDSALYLCASSQVAGEWNSPLHFGNGTRLTVT.

The CDR3 DNA reads TGCGCCAGCAGTAGACAGGGGACCTACGAGCAGTACTTC. Translation gives CASSRQGTYEQYF. V gene TRBV10-2 combines with J gene TRBJ2-7; 8 bases line up with TRBD1. The V and J ends lost 5 bases and 2 bases, in that order; junction bases with no gene match: 2. Germline values: CDR1 WSHSY, CDR2 SAAADI. The CDR3 length is 13 residues.

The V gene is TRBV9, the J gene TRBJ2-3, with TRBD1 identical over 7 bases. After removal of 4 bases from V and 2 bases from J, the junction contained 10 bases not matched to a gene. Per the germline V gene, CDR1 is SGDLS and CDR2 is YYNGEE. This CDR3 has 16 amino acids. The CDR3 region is CASSTRGTVATDTQYF. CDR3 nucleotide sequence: TGTGCCAGCAGCACCCGAGGGACAGTAGCCACAGATACGCAGTATTTT.

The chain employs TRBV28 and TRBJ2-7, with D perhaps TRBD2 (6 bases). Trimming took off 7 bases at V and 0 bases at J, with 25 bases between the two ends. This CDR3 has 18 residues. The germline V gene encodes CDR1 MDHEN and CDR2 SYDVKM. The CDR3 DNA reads TGTGCCAGCACCCACCGGGCGGGACGGCGTTTCCCCTCCTACGAGCAGTACTTC. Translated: CASTHRAGRRFPSYEQYF. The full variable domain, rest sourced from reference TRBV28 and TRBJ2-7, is DVKVTQSSRYLVKRTGEKVFLECVQDMDHENMFWYRQDPGLGLRLIYFSYDVKMKEKGDIPEGYSVSREKKERFSLILESASTNQTSMYLCASTHRAGRRFPSYEQYFGPGTRLTVT.